This T cell receptor beta chain was retrieved from a study of blood T cell repertoires in COVID-19. Study background: Whether acute or convalescent, the COVID-19 samples came from the United States, Italy and Spain.

The CDR3 is made up of 13 amino acids. V lost 6 bases, J lost 6 bases, and 5 bases stayed unmatched. Germline V gives CDR1 SNHLY, CDR2 FYNNEI. In the authors' workflow: Counts of nucleated cells, estimated from reference gene primer amplification, were obtained. Assay: immunoSEQ multiplex PCR; the TCRdb copy retains only in-frame clones and omits some. V and J calls and clone size are as listed in that table; D and trimming were resolved from the DNA. The sample comprises over 300,000 clones, around 89% of which are singletons, and approximately 7% rests with the top ten. The V call is TRBV2, the J call TRBJ1-1, with 9 positions matching TRBD1. The source material was peripheral blood. The source is a man between 18 and 35 years old with active or convalescent COVID-19. The CDR3 loop reads CASSGGTGSEAFF. The DNA for the CDR3 is TGTGCCAGCAGCGGCGGGACAGGGTCTGAAGCTTTCTTT. Together with reference TRBV2 and TRBJ1-1, the CDR3 gives the full variable domain: EPEVTQTPSHQVTQMGQEVILRCVPISNHLYFYWYRQILGQKVEFLVSFYNNEISEKSEIFDDQFSVERPDGSNFTLKIRSTKLEDSAMYFCASSGGTGSEAFFGQGTRLTVV.